This is a list of T cell receptor beta chains from one sample in a study of blood T cell repertoires in COVID-19. Measured with immunoSEQ multiplex PCR; TCRdb has only the in-frame clones, and not every one. The table includes 180,000 or so clones, 85% detected once. The sequenced material came from peripheral blood. The receptors derive from a woman aged 55-70 years with acute or convalescent COVID-19. Both conserved end residues are part of each CDR3. The D gene is left open where the match is weak. For some rows the clone size is stated as once, few or many, or as a class when expanded; others skip it.

cdr3_length: 16
d_call: TRBD1
clone_size: .
j_call: TRBJ1-6
v_call: TRBV6-5
cdr3_aa: CASSSGQVIWDSPLHF
cdr3_nt: TGTGCCAGCAGTTCCGGACAGGTCATATGGGATTCACCCCTCCACTTT

cdr3_length: 14
d_call: .
clone_size: .
j_call: TRBJ1-2
v_call: TRBV5-1
cdr3_aa: CASSLGDSNYGYTF
cdr3_nt: TGCGCCAGCAGCTTGGGGGACTCTAACTATGGCTACACCTTC

cdr3_length: 12
d_call: .
clone_size: .
j_call: TRBJ1-2
v_call: TRBV28
cdr3_aa: CASTGKDYGYTF
cdr3_nt: TGTGCCAGTACAGGGAAGGATTATGGCTACACCTTC

cdr3_length: 14
d_call: TRBD2
clone_size: few
j_call: TRBJ2-1
v_call: TRBV6-5
cdr3_aa: CASRPGLADNEQFF
cdr3_nt: TGTGCCAGCCGCCCGGGACTAGCGGACAATGAGCAGTTCTTC

cdr3_length: 15
d_call: TRBD1
clone_size: .
j_call: TRBJ2-1
v_call: TRBV5-8
cdr3_aa: CASNQGQAVYNEQFF
cdr3_nt: TGTGCCAGCAACCAGGGACAGGCAGTGTACAATGAGCAGTTCTTC

cdr3_length: 13
d_call: .
clone_size: .
j_call: TRBJ1-1
v_call: TRBV12-3/TRBV12-4
cdr3_aa: CASSLLFRTEAFF
cdr3_nt: TGTGCCAGCAGTCTATTATTTCGCACTGAAGCTTTCTTT

cdr3_length: 14
d_call: .
clone_size: .
j_call: TRBJ2-6
v_call: TRBV6-5
cdr3_aa: CASRDRSGANVLTF
cdr3_nt: TGTGCCAGCAGAGACAGATCTGGGGCCAACGTCCTGACTTTC

cdr3_length: 16
d_call: TRBD2
clone_size: .
j_call: TRBJ2-7
v_call: TRBV27
cdr3_aa: CASSLRLAGGLNEQYF
cdr3_nt: TGTGCCAGCAGTCTAAGACTAGCGGGAGGACTTAACGAGCAGTACTTC

cdr3_length: 13
d_call: .
clone_size: .
j_call: TRBJ1-5
v_call: TRBV28
cdr3_aa: CASSRGPSLPQHF
cdr3_nt: TGTGCCAGCAGCCGCGGGCCAAGTCTGCCCCAGCATTTT

cdr3_length: 16
d_call: TRBD2
clone_size: .
j_call: TRBJ2-1
v_call: TRBV18
cdr3_aa: CASSPGGTSGLWEQFF
cdr3_nt: TGTGCCAGCTCACCAGGTGGGACTAGCGGCCTCTGGGAGCAGTTCTTC

cdr3_length: 15
d_call: .
clone_size: .
j_call: TRBJ1-6
v_call: TRBV10-2
cdr3_aa: CASSDQGQNNSPLHF
cdr3_nt: TGCGCCAGCAGTGACCAGGGCCAAAATAATTCACCCCTCCACTTT

cdr3_length: 16
d_call: TRBD2
clone_size: .
j_call: TRBJ2-1
v_call: TRBV11-2
cdr3_aa: CASSLVAGGPLIQQFF
cdr3_nt: TGTGCCAGCAGCTTAGTAGCGGGAGGGCCCCTGATTCAGCAGTTCTTC

cdr3_length: 11
d_call: TRBD2
clone_size: .
j_call: TRBJ2-1
v_call: TRBV5-6
cdr3_aa: CASSRGLEAFF
cdr3_nt: TGTGCCAGCAGCCGGGGACTAGAGGCGTTCTTC

cdr3_length: 14
d_call: .
clone_size: .
j_call: TRBJ2-7
v_call: TRBV3-1/TRBV3-2
cdr3_aa: CASSRGQEVYEQYF
cdr3_nt: TGTGCCAGCAGCCGGGGGCAGGAGGTCTACGAGCAGTACTTC

cdr3_length: 13
d_call: .
clone_size: .
j_call: TRBJ1-2
v_call: TRBV28
cdr3_aa: CASRVTGNRGYTF
cdr3_nt: TGTGCCAGCAGAGTCACAGGGAATCGGGGCTACACCTTC

cdr3_length: 14
d_call: TRBD1
clone_size: .
j_call: TRBJ1-5
v_call: TRBV7-9
cdr3_aa: CASSYETGNQPQHF
cdr3_nt: TGTGCCAGCAGCTACGAGACAGGGAATCAGCCCCAGCATTTT

cdr3_length: 13
d_call: .
clone_size: once
j_call: TRBJ1-1
v_call: TRBV7-3
cdr3_aa: CASSSQGGTEAFF
cdr3_nt: TGTGCCAGCAGCTCACAGGGTGGCACTGAAGCTTTCTTT

cdr3_length: 16
d_call: TRBD1
clone_size: .
j_call: TRBJ2-3
v_call: TRBV27
cdr3_aa: CASSLTTGADTDTQYF
cdr3_nt: TGTGCCAGCAGTTTAACCACAGGGGCCGACACAGATACGCAGTATTTT

cdr3_length: 16
d_call: TRBD1
clone_size: .
j_call: TRBJ2-5
v_call: TRBV27
cdr3_aa: CATAKGARRLRETQYF
cdr3_nt: TGTGCCACCGCCAAGGGGGCGCGTCGTTTAAGAGAGACCCAGTACTTC

cdr3_length: 16
d_call: TRBD2
clone_size: once
j_call: TRBJ2-3
v_call: TRBV5-1
cdr3_aa: CASSSGRSPSTDTQYF
cdr3_nt: TGCGCCAGCAGTAGCGGGAGGTCCCCTAGCACAGATACGCAGTATTTT

cdr3_length: 14
d_call: TRBD1
clone_size: .
j_call: TRBJ2-7
v_call: TRBV5-1
cdr3_aa: CASRKGARNDEQYF
cdr3_nt: TGCGCCAGCAGGAAGGGGGCAAGGAATGATGAGCAGTACTTC

cdr3_length: 13
d_call: .
clone_size: once
j_call: TRBJ1-1
v_call: TRBV3-1/TRBV3-2
cdr3_aa: CASSPGQNTEAFF
cdr3_nt: TGTGCCAGCAGCCCGGGACAGAACACTGAAGCTTTCTTT

cdr3_length: 14
d_call: TRBD1
clone_size: .
j_call: TRBJ1-1
v_call: TRBV6-1
cdr3_aa: CASSETGVWAEAFF
cdr3_nt: TGTGCCAGCAGTGAAACAGGGGTGTGGGCTGAAGCTTTCTTT

cdr3_length: 16
d_call: TRBD2
clone_size: .
j_call: TRBJ2-1
v_call: TRBV14
cdr3_aa: CASSQYVGGFYNEQFF
cdr3_nt: TGTGCCAGCAGCCAATACGTGGGAGGGTTCTACAATGAGCAGTTCTTC

cdr3_length: 16
d_call: TRBD1
clone_size: .
j_call: TRBJ2-2
v_call: TRBV6-5
cdr3_aa: CASSYQTGTNTGELFF
cdr3_nt: TGTGCCAGCAGTTACCAGACAGGGACGAACACCGGGGAGCTGTTTTTT

cdr3_length: 17
d_call: TRBD2
clone_size: once
j_call: TRBJ2-3
v_call: TRBV5-1
cdr3_aa: CASSFGTSGRSTDTQYF
cdr3_nt: TGCGCCAGCAGCTTTGGGACTAGCGGGAGAAGTACAGATACGCAGTATTTT

cdr3_length: 14
d_call: .
clone_size: .
j_call: TRBJ1-2
v_call: TRBV5-1
cdr3_aa: CASSAGLYNYGYTF
cdr3_nt: TGCGCCAGCAGCGCGGGACTGTATAACTATGGCTACACCTTC

cdr3_length: 14
d_call: TRBD2
clone_size: few
j_call: TRBJ2-7
v_call: TRBV7-8
cdr3_aa: CASSSDSSGRGQYF
cdr3_nt: TGTGCCAGCAGCTCCGACTCTAGCGGGAGAGGGCAGTACTTC

cdr3_length: 13
d_call: .
clone_size: .
j_call: TRBJ1-6
v_call: TRBV11-2
cdr3_aa: CASSLDLYSPLHF
cdr3_nt: TGTGCCAGCAGCTTAGATCTTTATTCACCCCTCCACTTT

cdr3_length: 13
d_call: .
clone_size: .
j_call: TRBJ2-1
v_call: TRBV28
cdr3_aa: CASSLAVANEQFF
cdr3_nt: TGTGCCAGCAGTTTAGCCGTAGCGAATGAGCAGTTCTTC

cdr3_length: 15
d_call: .
clone_size: .
j_call: TRBJ2-2
v_call: TRBV7-3
cdr3_aa: CASSLTPGSTGELFF
cdr3_nt: TGTGCCAGCAGCTTAACACCGGGGAGCACCGGGGAGCTGTTTTTT

cdr3_length: 14
d_call: .
clone_size: .
j_call: TRBJ2-1
v_call: TRBV5-1
cdr3_aa: CASSLGAGAGEQFF
cdr3_nt: TGCGCCAGCAGCTTGGGGGCAGGGGCGGGTGAGCAGTTCTTC

cdr3_length: 16
d_call: .
clone_size: many
j_call: TRBJ1-3
v_call: TRBV7-2
cdr3_aa: CASSSPPTGVGNTIYF
cdr3_nt: TGTGCCAGCAGCTCCCCGCCAACAGGCGTCGGAAACACCATATATTTT

cdr3_length: 15
d_call: .
clone_size: .
j_call: TRBJ1-1
v_call: TRBV3-1/TRBV3-2
cdr3_aa: CASSYSGGAGTEAFF
cdr3_nt: TGTGCCAGCAGCTATTCGGGGGGCGCAGGAACTGAAGCTTTCTTT

cdr3_length: 13
d_call: .
clone_size: .
j_call: TRBJ1-5
v_call: TRBV9
cdr3_aa: CASGGPSGEPQHF
cdr3_nt: TGTGCCAGCGGCGGGCCGTCCGGGGAGCCCCAGCATTTT

cdr3_length: 13
d_call: .
clone_size: .
j_call: TRBJ2-2
v_call: TRBV12-3/TRBV12-4
cdr3_aa: CASSFLGPGELFF
cdr3_nt: TGTGCCAGCAGTTTTTTGGGGCCCGGGGAGCTGTTTTTT

cdr3_length: 13
d_call: .
clone_size: .
j_call: TRBJ2-2
v_call: TRBV6-1
cdr3_aa: CASSEGPARELFF
cdr3_nt: TGTGCCAGCAGTGAGGGCCCAGCAAGGGAGCTGTTTTTT

cdr3_length: 13
d_call: .
clone_size: .
j_call: TRBJ1-2
v_call: TRBV7-9
cdr3_aa: CASSPLKNYGYTF
cdr3_nt: TGTGCCAGCAGCCCCCTTAAAAACTATGGCTACACCTTC

cdr3_length: 11
d_call: .
clone_size: .
j_call: TRBJ2-7
v_call: TRBV19
cdr3_aa: CASSGAGEQYF
cdr3_nt: TGTGCCAGTAGTGGTGCCGGGGAGCAGTACTTC

cdr3_length: 15
d_call: TRBD1
clone_size: .
j_call: TRBJ1-2
v_call: TRBV5-6
cdr3_aa: CASSLVQGGRYGYTF
cdr3_nt: TGTGCCAGCAGCTTGGTCCAGGGGGGACGATATGGCTACACCTTC

cdr3_length: 11
d_call: .
clone_size: few
j_call: TRBJ2-4
v_call: TRBV20-1
cdr3_aa: CSVQGKNIQYF
cdr3_nt: TGCAGTGTTCAGGGGAAAAACATTCAGTACTTC

cdr3_length: 13
d_call: .
clone_size: .
j_call: TRBJ1-5
v_call: TRBV3-1/TRBV3-2
cdr3_aa: CASSQVGAQPQHF
cdr3_nt: TGTGCCAGCAGCCAAGTGGGGGCCCAGCCCCAGCATTTT

cdr3_length: 15
d_call: TRBD1
clone_size: .
j_call: TRBJ2-3
v_call: TRBV13
cdr3_aa: CASSLRASGGDTQYF
cdr3_nt: TGTGCCAGCAGCTTAAGGGCATCAGGGGGTGATACGCAGTATTTT

cdr3_length: 15
d_call: TRBD2
clone_size: .
j_call: TRBJ2-1
v_call: TRBV28
cdr3_aa: CASSPLGAGVYEQFF
cdr3_nt: TGTGCCAGCAGTCCCTTAGGAGCGGGAGTGTATGAGCAGTTCTTC

cdr3_length: 12
d_call: .
clone_size: .
j_call: TRBJ1-2
v_call: TRBV7-9
cdr3_aa: CASSLGGVGYTF
cdr3_nt: TGTGCCAGCAGCTTAGGCGGGGTAGGCTACACCTTC

cdr3_length: 13
d_call: TRBD1
clone_size: .
j_call: TRBJ1-5
v_call: TRBV6-6
cdr3_aa: CASSGTGDQPQHF
cdr3_nt: TGTGCCAGCAGTGGGACAGGGGATCAGCCCCAGCATTTT

cdr3_length: 13
d_call: TRBD1
clone_size: .
j_call: TRBJ1-1
v_call: TRBV6-5
cdr3_aa: CASSRQGDTEAFF
cdr3_nt: TGTGCCAGCAGCCGACAGGGCGACACTGAAGCTTTCTTT

cdr3_length: 13
d_call: .
clone_size: .
j_call: TRBJ2-7
v_call: TRBV7-3
cdr3_aa: CASSPNLGGSQYF
cdr3_nt: TGTGCCAGCAGCCCCAATCTCGGAGGATCGCAGTACTTC

cdr3_length: 14
d_call: TRBD2
clone_size: .
j_call: TRBJ2-7
v_call: TRBV6-5
cdr3_aa: CASSQTSGSYEQYF
cdr3_nt: TGTGCCAGCAGCCAGACTAGCGGGAGCTACGAGCAGTACTTC